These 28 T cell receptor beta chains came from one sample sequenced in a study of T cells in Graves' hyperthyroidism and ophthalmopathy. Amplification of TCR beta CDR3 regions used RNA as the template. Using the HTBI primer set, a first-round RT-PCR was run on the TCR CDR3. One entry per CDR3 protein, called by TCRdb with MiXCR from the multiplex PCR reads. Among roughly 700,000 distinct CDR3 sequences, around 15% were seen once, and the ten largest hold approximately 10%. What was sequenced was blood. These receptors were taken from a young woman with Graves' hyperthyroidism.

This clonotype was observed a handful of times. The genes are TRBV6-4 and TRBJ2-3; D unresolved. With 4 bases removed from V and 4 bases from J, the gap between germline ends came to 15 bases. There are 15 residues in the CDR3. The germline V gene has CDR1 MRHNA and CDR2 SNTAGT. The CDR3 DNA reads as TGTGCCAGCAGTGCGAGTAGGGCCGCCCCAGATACGCAGTATTTT. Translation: CASSASRAAPDTQYF.

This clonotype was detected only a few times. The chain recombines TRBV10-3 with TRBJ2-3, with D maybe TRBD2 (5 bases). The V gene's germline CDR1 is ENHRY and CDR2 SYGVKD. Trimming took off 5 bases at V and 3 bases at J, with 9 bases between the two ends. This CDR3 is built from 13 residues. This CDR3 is CAISTLETDTQYF. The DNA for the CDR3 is TGTGCCATCAGTACACTAGAGACAGATACGCAGTATTTT.

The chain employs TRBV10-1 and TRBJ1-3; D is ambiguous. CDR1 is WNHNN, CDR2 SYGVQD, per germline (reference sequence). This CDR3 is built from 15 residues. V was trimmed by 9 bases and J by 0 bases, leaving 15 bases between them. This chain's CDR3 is CASVERRGSGNTIYF. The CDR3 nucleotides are TGCGCCAGTGTCGAAAGGCGAGGCTCTGGAAACACCATATATTTT.

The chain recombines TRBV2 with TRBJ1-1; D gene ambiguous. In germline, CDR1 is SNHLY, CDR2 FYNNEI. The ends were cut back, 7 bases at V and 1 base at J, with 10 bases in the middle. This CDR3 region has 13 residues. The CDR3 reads CASMLQQNTEAFF. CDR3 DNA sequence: TGTGCCAGCATGCTCCAGCAGAACACTGAAGCTTTCTTT.

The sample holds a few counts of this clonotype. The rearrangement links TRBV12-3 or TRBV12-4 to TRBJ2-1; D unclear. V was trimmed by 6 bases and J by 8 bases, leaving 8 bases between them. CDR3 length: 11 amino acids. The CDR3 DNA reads TGTGCCAGCAGCCCAATGGATGAGCAGTTCTTC. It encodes CASSPMDEQFF.

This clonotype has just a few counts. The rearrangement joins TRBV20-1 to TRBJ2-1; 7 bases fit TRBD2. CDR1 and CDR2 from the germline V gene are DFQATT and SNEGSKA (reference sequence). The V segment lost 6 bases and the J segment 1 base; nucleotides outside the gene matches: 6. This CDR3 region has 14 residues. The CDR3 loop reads CSAETSSSYNEQFF. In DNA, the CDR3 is TGCAGTGCAGAGACTAGCTCTTCCTACAATGAGCAGTTCTTC.

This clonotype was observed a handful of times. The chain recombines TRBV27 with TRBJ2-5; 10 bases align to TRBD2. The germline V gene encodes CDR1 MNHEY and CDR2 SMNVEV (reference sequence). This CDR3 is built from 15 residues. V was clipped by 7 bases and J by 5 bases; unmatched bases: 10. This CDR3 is CASNLAGGTMETQYF. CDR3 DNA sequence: TGTGCCAGCAACTTAGCGGGAGGTACGATGGAGACCCAGTACTTC.

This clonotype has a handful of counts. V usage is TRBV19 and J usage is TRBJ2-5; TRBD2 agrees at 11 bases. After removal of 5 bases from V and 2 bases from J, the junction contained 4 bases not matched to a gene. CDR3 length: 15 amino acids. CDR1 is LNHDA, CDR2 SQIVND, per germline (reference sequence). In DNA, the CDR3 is TGTGCCAGTAGTCGACTAGCGGGAAAACAAGAGACCCAGTACTTC. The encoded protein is CASSRLAGKQETQYF. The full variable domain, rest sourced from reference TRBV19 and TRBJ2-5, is DGGITQSPKYLFRKEGQNVTLSCEQNLNHDAMYWYRQDPGQGLRLIYYSQIVNDFQKGDIAEGYSVSREKKESFPLTVTSAQKNPTAFYLCASSRLAGKQETQYFGPGTRLLVL.

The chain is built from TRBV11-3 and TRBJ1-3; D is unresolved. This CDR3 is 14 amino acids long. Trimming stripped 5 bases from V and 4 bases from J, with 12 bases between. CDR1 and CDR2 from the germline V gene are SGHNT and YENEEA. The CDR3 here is CASSAQMTGNTIYF. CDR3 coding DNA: TGTGCCAGCAGCGCCCAGATGACCGGAAACACCATATATTTT.

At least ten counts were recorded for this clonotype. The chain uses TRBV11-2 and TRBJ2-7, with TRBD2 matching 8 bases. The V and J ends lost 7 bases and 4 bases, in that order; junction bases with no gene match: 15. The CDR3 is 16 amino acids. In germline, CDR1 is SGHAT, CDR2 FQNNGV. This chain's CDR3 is CASTTLLGLVQYEQYF. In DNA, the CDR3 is TGTGCCAGCACTACTCTTCTGGGACTAGTTCAGTACGAGCAGTACTTC.

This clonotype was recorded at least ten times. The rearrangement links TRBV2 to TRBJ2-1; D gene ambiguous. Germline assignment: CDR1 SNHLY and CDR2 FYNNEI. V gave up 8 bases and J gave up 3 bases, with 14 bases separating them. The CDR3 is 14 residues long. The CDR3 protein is CASATRIDYNEQFF. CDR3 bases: TGTGCCAGCGCGACTCGGATAGACTACAATGAGCAGTTCTTC. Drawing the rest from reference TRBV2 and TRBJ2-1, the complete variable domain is EPEVTQTPSHQVTQMGQEVILRCVPISNHLYFYWYRQILGQKVEFLVSFYNNEISEKSEIFDDQFSVERPDGSNFTLKIRSTKLEDSAMYFCASATRIDYNEQFFGPGTRLTVL.

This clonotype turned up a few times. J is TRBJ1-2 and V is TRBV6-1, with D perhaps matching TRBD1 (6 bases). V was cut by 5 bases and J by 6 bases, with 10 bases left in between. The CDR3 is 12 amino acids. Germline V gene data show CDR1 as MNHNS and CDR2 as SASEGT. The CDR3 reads CASSRGPDGYTF. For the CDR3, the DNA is TGTGCCAGCAGTCGGGGGCCGGATGGCTACACCTTC.

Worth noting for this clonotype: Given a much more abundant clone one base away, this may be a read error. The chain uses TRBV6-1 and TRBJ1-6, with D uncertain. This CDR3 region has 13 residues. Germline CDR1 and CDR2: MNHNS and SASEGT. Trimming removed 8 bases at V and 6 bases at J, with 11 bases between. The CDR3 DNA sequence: TGTGCCAGCGCGGCAGCCCGTAATTCACCCCTCCACTTT. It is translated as CASAAARNSPLHF.

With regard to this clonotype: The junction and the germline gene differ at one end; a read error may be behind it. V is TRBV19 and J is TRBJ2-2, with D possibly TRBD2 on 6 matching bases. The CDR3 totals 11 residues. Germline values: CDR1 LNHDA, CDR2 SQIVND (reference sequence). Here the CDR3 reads CASSIGRECFF. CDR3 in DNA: TGTGCCAGTAGTATCGGACGGGAGTGTTTCTTT.

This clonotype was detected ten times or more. The CDR3 sequence is CAWSVLDSYNEQFF. The CDR3 DNA reads as TGTGCCTGGAGTGTCCTGGACTCCTACAATGAGCAGTTCTTC. This sequence joins TRBV30 and TRBJ2-1, with no clear D. Trimming shortened V by 0 bases and J by 0 bases, and 6 bases separated the two germline ends. CDR1 GTSNPN and CDR2 SVGIG come from the germline V gene (reference sequence). This CDR3 is built from 14 residues.

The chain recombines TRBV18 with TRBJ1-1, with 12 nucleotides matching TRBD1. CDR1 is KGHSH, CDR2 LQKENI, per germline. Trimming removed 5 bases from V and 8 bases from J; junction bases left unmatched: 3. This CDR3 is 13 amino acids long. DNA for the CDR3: TGTGCCAGCTCAGCCGGGACAGGGGGCGAAGCTTTCTTT. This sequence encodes CASSAGTGGEAFF.

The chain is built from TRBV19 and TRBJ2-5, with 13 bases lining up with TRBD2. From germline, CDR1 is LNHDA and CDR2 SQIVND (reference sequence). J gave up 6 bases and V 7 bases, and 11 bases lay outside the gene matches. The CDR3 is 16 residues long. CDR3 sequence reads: CASTETSGRARKTQYF. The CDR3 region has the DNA TGTGCCAGTACCGAAACTAGCGGGAGGGCCAGGAAGACCCAGTACTTC.

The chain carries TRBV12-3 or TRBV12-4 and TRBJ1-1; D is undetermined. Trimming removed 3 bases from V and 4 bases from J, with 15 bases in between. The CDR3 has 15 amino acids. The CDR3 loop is CASSFRGQSRTEAFF. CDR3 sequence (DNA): TGTGCCAGCAGTTTCAGAGGGCAGTCCCGCACTGAAGCTTTCTTT.

The CDR3 loop reads CASSQDRAPKVLFF. The DNA for the CDR3 is TGTGCCAGCAGCCAGGACAGGGCCCCTAAAGTACTGTTTTTT. The chain carries TRBV7-2 and TRBJ1-4; 8 positions agree with TRBD1. Looked up from germline, CDR1 is SGHTA and CDR2 is FQGNSA. Trimming cost V 5 bases and J 13 bases; bases outside gene matches: 12. The CDR3 contains 14 residues.

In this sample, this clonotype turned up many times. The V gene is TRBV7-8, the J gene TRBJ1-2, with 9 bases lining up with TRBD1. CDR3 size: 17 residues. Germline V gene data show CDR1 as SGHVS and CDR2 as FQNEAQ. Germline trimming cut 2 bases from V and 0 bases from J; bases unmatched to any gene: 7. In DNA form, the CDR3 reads TGTGCCAGCAGCTTATGGGACAGGGACCTTACTAACTATGGCTACACCTTC. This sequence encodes CASSLWDRDLTNYGYTF.

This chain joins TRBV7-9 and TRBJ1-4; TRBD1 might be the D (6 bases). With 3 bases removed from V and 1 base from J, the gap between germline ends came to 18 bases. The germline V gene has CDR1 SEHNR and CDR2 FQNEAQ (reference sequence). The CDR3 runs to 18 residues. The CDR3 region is CASSFKYRELKTNEKLFF. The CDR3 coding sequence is TGTGCCAGCAGCTTTAAGTACAGGGAACTGAAAACTAATGAAAAACTGTTTTTT.

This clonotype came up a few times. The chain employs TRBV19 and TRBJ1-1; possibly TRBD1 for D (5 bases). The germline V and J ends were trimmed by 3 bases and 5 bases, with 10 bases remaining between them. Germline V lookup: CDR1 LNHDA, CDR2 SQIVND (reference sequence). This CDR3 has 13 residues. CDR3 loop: CASSMVKGTEAFF. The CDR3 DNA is TGTGCCAGTAGTATGGTAAAGGGGACTGAAGCTTTCTTT.

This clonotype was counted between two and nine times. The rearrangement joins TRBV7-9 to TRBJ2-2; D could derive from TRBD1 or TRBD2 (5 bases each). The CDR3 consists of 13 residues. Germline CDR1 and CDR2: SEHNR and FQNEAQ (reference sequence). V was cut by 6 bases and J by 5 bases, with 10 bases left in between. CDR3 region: CASRPEGTGELFF. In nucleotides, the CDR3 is TGTGCCAGCAGGCCAGAGGGGACCGGGGAGCTGTTTTTT. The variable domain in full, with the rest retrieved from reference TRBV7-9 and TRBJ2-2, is DTGVSQNPRHKITKRGQNVTFRCDPISEHNRLYWYRQTLGQGPEFLTYFQNEAQLEKSRLLSDRFSAERPKGSFSTLEIQRTEQGDSAMYLCASRPEGTGELFFGEGSRLTVL.

The chain's CDR3 is CASSEARGPSWVNTEAFF. The CDR3 nucleotides are TGTGCCAGCAGTGAAGCGCGGGGCCCCTCTTGGGTGAACACTGAAGCTTTCTTT. The chain links TRBV6-1 to TRBJ1-1; TRBD1 is a possible D gene (5 bases). The CDR3 is 18 residues long. Per germline, CDR1 MNHNS and CDR2 SASEGT. Trimming cost V 0 bases and J 0 bases, with 17 bases left between them.

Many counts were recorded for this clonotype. CDR3 nucleotide sequence: TGTGCCAGCAGCCCCACAGGGTTCTACAATGAGCAGTTCTTC. The encoded protein is CASSPTGFYNEQFF. This rearrangement joins TRBV5-6 to TRBJ2-1; D may be TRBD1 (6 bases). Trimming removed 4 bases from V and 3 bases from J, with 11 bases in between. The CDR3 length is 14 residues. CDR1 and CDR2 (germline): SGHDT, YYEEEE.

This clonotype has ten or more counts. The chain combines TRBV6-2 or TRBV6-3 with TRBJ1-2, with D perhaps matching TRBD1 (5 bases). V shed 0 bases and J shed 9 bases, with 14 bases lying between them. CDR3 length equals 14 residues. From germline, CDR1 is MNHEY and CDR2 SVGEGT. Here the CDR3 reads CASSYSLRTTSYTF. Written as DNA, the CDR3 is TGTGCCAGCAGTTACTCATTGCGGACAACGAGCTACACCTTC.

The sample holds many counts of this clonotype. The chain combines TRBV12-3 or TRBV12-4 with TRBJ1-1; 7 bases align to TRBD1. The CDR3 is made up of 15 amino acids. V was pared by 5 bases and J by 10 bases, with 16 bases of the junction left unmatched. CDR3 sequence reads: CASSQGGPSLSGAFF. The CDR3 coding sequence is TGTGCCAGCAGTCAGGGGGGTCCGTCTCTATCTGGAGCTTTCTTT.

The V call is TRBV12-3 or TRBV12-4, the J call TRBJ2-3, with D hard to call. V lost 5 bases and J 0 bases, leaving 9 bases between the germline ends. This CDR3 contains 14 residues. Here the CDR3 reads CASSRPTSTDTQYF. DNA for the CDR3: TGTGCCAGCAGTAGGCCGACTAGCACAGATACGCAGTATTTT.